These T cell receptor beta chains were read from a single sample in a study of neurological immune-mediated disorders. A single record per CDR3 protein comes from TCRdb applying MiXCR to the 5' RACE reads. The sample carries tens of thousands of distinct CDR3 sequences, roughly 7% recorded once. What was sequenced was PBMCs. The receptor source for this set is a woman aged 40 to 50 in good health. CDR3s include the opening cysteine and the closing phenylalanine or tryptophan.

CDR3 protein	V gene	J gene	CDR3 length
CAWSLTPSYEQYF	TRBV30	TRBJ2-7	13
CASNLGVAGFGETQYF	TRBV12-3/TRBV12-4	TRBJ2-5	16
CASSPGTASTDTQYF	TRBV7-9	TRBJ2-3	15
CASSRRLAGVAGELFF	TRBV6-2/TRBV6-3	TRBJ2-2	16
CASNLPGTSSREQYF	TRBV7-2	TRBJ2-7	15
CATSDPRESTDTQYF	TRBV24-1	TRBJ2-3	15
CASSLLRFGEETQYF	TRBV5-8	TRBJ2-5	15
CASSLSFDEQFF	TRBV7-9	TRBJ2-1	12
CASSLDRVPTGELFF	TRBV5-5	TRBJ2-2	15
CASSAPGTGPYNSPLHF	TRBV7-3	TRBJ1-6	17
CASSEEIAGGRNEQFF	TRBV9	TRBJ2-1	16
CARGGRGRTDTQYF	TRBV2	TRBJ2-3	14
CAISEPSGKETQYF	TRBV10-3	TRBJ2-5	14
CSARDRGPDNEQFF	TRBV20-1	TRBJ2-1	14
CATSRQGSYSPLHF	TRBV15	TRBJ1-6	14
CASSLERAAGNTIYF	TRBV7-8	TRBJ1-3	15
CASSLFDEQFF	TRBV12-3/TRBV12-4	TRBJ2-1	11
CASSLAPTRVGYTF	TRBV12-3/TRBV12-4	TRBJ1-2	14
CSAGGGAPEAFF	TRBV20-1	TRBJ1-1	12
CASGERQIQETQYF	TRBV9	TRBJ2-5	14
CASSAEGRGLSYEQYF	TRBV9	TRBJ2-7	16
CASGDRAATGELFF	TRBV6-5	TRBJ2-2	14
CASSPLPTRVNTGELFF	TRBV4-1	TRBJ2-2	17
CASSVRDYPYNEQFF	TRBV9	TRBJ2-1	15
CASSYGTGGLNQPQHF	TRBV12-3/TRBV12-4	TRBJ1-5	16
CASSLVQGYNEQFF	TRBV7-9	TRBJ2-1	14
CASSGQAAYTF	TRBV5-6	TRBJ1-2	11
CASSSGGEHYGYTF	TRBV5-1	TRBJ1-2	14
CASSRTSATYEQYF	TRBV12-3/TRBV12-4	TRBJ2-7	14
CASSLDPLGYTDTQYF	TRBV7-2	TRBJ2-3	16
CASSLATGATNEKLFF	TRBV7-9	TRBJ1-4	16
CSPRRGNGSPLHF	TRBV29-1	TRBJ1-6	13
CASSQGDGGGYAGELFF	TRBV4-2	TRBJ2-2	17
CASSRGSTYEQYF	TRBV27	TRBJ2-7	13
CASSYVLAGPTDTQYF	TRBV5-1	TRBJ2-3	16
CASSRGLLSTDTQYF	TRBV5-1	TRBJ2-3	15
CASSVGTPNPYNEQFF	TRBV9	TRBJ2-1	16
CASSPPARQETQYF	TRBV28	TRBJ2-5	14
CSAGGRETQYF	TRBV20-1	TRBJ2-5	11
CASSWDGFTDTQYF	TRBV6-6	TRBJ2-3	14
CAGGDRGPSGIGYTF	TRBV7-9	TRBJ1-2	15
CASSPWTSGTSSWQETQYF	TRBV7-8	TRBJ2-5	19
CASSGTGRGNQPQHF	TRBV2	TRBJ1-5	15
CASRTTSGYNEQFF	TRBV28	TRBJ2-1	14
CASSDSDEQYF	TRBV10-1	TRBJ2-7	11
CASSPFSYNEQFF	TRBV9	TRBJ2-1	13
CASSHVGRGSTDKQYF	TRBV4-2	TRBJ2-3	16
CASSPLMGTGGIYEQYF	TRBV5-5	TRBJ2-7	17
CASSHNTGTNGAFF	TRBV3-1	TRBJ1-1	14
CSARREGYGYTF	TRBV20-1	TRBJ1-2	12
CASSTMGYEKLFF	TRBV5-1	TRBJ1-4	13
CASSMWTGQGEQFF	TRBV5-1	TRBJ2-1	14